The clone carrying this T cell receptor beta chain was detected many times. Its target is unknown. TCRdb itself ran the 5' RACE reads through MiXCR, one entry per CDR3 protein. The sample yields roughly 280,000 distinct CDR3 sequences, about 19% seen once. The record originates from a study of CD8 T cells in ankylosing spondylitis. V lost 3 bases and J 4 bases, leaving 8 bases between the germline ends. The CDR3 covers 13 residues. Germline CDR1 and CDR2: SGHRS and YFSETQ. Study conclusions and caveats: Disease-associated clones were reportedly significantly overrepresented in matched ankylosing spondylitis synovial fluid.

Sequenced material: blood, either unsorted or a sorted T cell fraction (not recorded which). V is TRBV5-1 and J is TRBJ2-1; a possible D gene is TRBD2 (6 bases). This clonotype was sampled from a male donor with ankylosing spondylitis or in good health (not recorded which). CDR3 sequence reads: CASSSAGYNEQFF. The CDR3 DNA reads TGCGCCAGCAGCTCGGCGGGGTACAATGAGCAGTTCTTC.